This is a list of T cell receptor beta chains from one sample in a study of PD-1 blockade in mismatch repair-deficient tumors. Clones were read by immunoSEQ multiplex PCR, and TCRdb kept only the in-frame ones, dropping some. Among around 110,000 clones listed, 70% to 80% were seen once. The specimen was peripheral blood, collected about 60 weeks after starting pembrolizumab. The receptors stem from an adult with mismatch repair-deficient cancer. CDR3s include the opening cysteine and the closing phenylalanine or tryptophan. The D gene is left open where the match is weak. Expanded clones get a size class; other rows say once, few or many, or leave the size out.

v_gene,abundance,d_gene,j_gene,CDR3nt,CDR3aa
TRBV7-9,.,TRBD1,TRBJ1-5,TGTGCCAGCAGCCTTAATACAGGGGATGGCAATCAGCCCCAGCATTTT,CASSLNTGDGNQPQHF
TRBV6-6,.,.,TRBJ2-3,TGTGCCAGCAGTTACCCGGTAGCTAGCACAGATACGCAGTATTTT,CASSYPVASTDTQYF
TRBV15,.,.,TRBJ2-7,TGTGCCACCAGCAGAGACCGCCTGAGCTCCTACGAGCAGTACTTC,CATSRDRLSSYEQYF
TRBV7-9,.,TRBD2,TRBJ2-3,TGTGCCAGCAGCCGCCTAGCGGGAGTGTTCACAGATACGCAGTATTTT,CASSRLAGVFTDTQYF
TRBV9,.,.,TRBJ1-4,TGTGCCAGCAGCGTAGATCCCTCGCCGACGAGGGAAAAACTGTTTTTT,CASSVDPSPTREKLFF
TRBV6-1,.,TRBD1,TRBJ1-2,TGTGCCAGCAGTGCGACAGGGGAGCATGGCTACACCTTC,CASSATGEHGYTF
TRBV30,.,TRBD1,TRBJ2-2,TGTGCCTGGAGGGACAGGGCCGACACCGGGGAGCTGTTTTTT,CAWRDRADTGELFF
TRBV5-4,.,TRBD1,TRBJ2-7,TGTGCCAGCAGCTTGCCAAGGGGGACAGGGGGTGAGCAGTACTTC,CASSLPRGTGGEQYF
TRBV6-5,.,.,TRBJ2-3,TGTGCCAGCAGTATCCAGGGGGGTCCCACAGATACGCAGTATTTT,CASSIQGGPTDTQYF
TRBV6-1,.,.,TRBJ2-7,TGTGCCAGCAGTGAAGCGATCGGGACGGCGAGCTCCTACGAGCAGTACTTC,CASSEAIGTASSYEQYF
TRBV29-1,.,.,TRBJ1-2,TGCAGCGGCTTGGTTCGGATTTCCTCTAACTATGGCTACACCTTC,CSGLVRISSNYGYTF
TRBV25-1,.,.,TRBJ1-5,TGTGCCAGCAGTGACTCGGCAAAACCCTATCAGCCCCAGCATTTT,CASSDSAKPYQPQHF
TRBV5-1,few,TRBD2,TRBJ2-1,TGCGCCAGCAGCTTGCCGTCGCTAGCGGGATACAATGAGCAGTTCTTC,CASSLPSLAGYNEQFF
TRBV6-4,.,.,TRBJ2-1,TGTGCCAGCAGTAACAGGGGGGGTGAAAATGAGCAGTTCTTC,CASSNRGGENEQFF
TRBV5-5,.,TRBD2,TRBJ2-7,TGTGCCAGCAGCTTTTCAACTAGCGGGATGTACGAGCAGTACTTC,CASSFSTSGMYEQYF
TRBV4-2,many,.,TRBJ2-5,TGTGCCAGCAGCCAAGCCCCTGGCGGAACGCAAGAGACCCAGTACTTC,CASSQAPGGTQETQYF
TRBV6-5,.,.,TRBJ2-7,TGTGCCAGCAGAAGAGTGGGAGGCTCCTACGAGCAGTACTTC,CASRRVGGSYEQYF
TRBV27,few,.,TRBJ1-5,TGTGCCAGCAGTTTCGGTACGAGCAATCAGCCCCAGCATTTT,CASSFGTSNQPQHF
TRBV6-4,.,TRBD2,TRBJ2-1,TGTGCCAGCAGCCGAGCGGGAGGATACAATGAGCAGTTCTTC,CASSRAGGYNEQFF
TRBV5-4,few,.,TRBJ1-1,TGTGCCAGCAGAAAGACGGGGACCCTGAACACTGAAGCTTTCTTT,CASRKTGTLNTEAFF
TRBV18,.,TRBD1,TRBJ1-2,TGTGCCAGCTCCCAACAGGGGTCGGCGAACTATGGCTACACCTTC,CASSQQGSANYGYTF
TRBV2,.,.,TRBJ2-5,TGTGCCAGCAGTGTGAGCGGCACGGGAGAGACCCAGTACTTC,CASSVSGTGETQYF
TRBV9,.,.,TRBJ1-2,TGTGCCAGCAGCCTCGGGGGGGACTATGGCTACACCTTC,CASSLGGDYGYTF
TRBV19,.,.,TRBJ2-7,TGTGCCAGTGGGCTCGTTGGGGGCGAGCAGTACTTC,CASGLVGGEQYF
TRBV7-2,.,TRBD1,TRBJ1-3,TGTGCCAGCAGCGCACAGCCACAGGGGATCACTGGAAACACCATATATTTT,CASSAQPQGITGNTIYF
TRBV30,.,.,TRBJ2-3,TGTGCCTGGAAGGCCCAGCGGGGCACAGATACGCAGTATTTT,CAWKAQRGTDTQYF
TRBV11-2,.,TRBD2,TRBJ2-5,TGTGCCAGCAGCTTAAGACTAGCGGGAAAAAAGACCCAGTACTTC,CASSLRLAGKKTQYF
TRBV10-3,once,.,TRBJ1-1,TGTGCCATCCATTCAGGGACGGTGAACACTGAAGCTTTCTTT,CAIHSGTVNTEAFF
TRBV6-1,.,.,TRBJ2-3,TGTGCCAGCAGTGAAATGAGCCAGAGCACAGATACGCAGTATTTT,CASSEMSQSTDTQYF
TRBV6-1,.,.,TRBJ2-1,TGTGCCATCCAGTCCTATCTAGATGAGCAGTTCTTC,CAIQSYLDEQFF
TRBV14,.,.,TRBJ2-6,TGTGCCAGCAGCCAAGCCTCTGGGGCCAACGTCCTGACTTTC,CASSQASGANVLTF
TRBV30,.,TRBD1,TRBJ1-1,TGTGCCGGTGCGGGACAGGGGGTAACTGAAGCTTTCTTT,CAGAGQGVTEAFF
TRBV2,.,.,TRBJ2-2,TGTGCCAGCTCTGGAGAGCAGTACACCGGGGAGCTGTTTTTT,CASSGEQYTGELFF
TRBV27,once,.,TRBJ1-2,TGTGCCAGCAGTTTATCGGGCGGATCGCTCCCGGGGGACTATGGCTACACCTTC,CASSLSGGSLPGDYGYTF
TRBV5-1,.,TRBD2,TRBJ2-3,TGCGCCAGCAGCTTGGGACTAGCGGGAGTACCAGATACGCAGTATTTT,CASSLGLAGVPDTQYF
TRBV18,.,.,TRBJ2-3,TGTGCCAGCTCACCAAGTCGAGGCAGCTCTGACACAGATACGCAGTATTTT,CASSPSRGSSDTDTQYF
TRBV7-9,.,.,TRBJ2-2,TGTGCCAGCAGCTTACCTCAAGGAGCCACCGGGGAGCTGTTTTTT,CASSLPQGATGELFF
TRBV5-6,.,TRBD1,TRBJ1-2,TGTGCCAGCAGCTTGGGCGACAGGGTTGGCTACACCTTC,CASSLGDRVGYTF
TRBV6-1,.,TRBD1,TRBJ2-7,TGTGCCAGCCGGGACAGACAGTACGAGCAGTACTTC,CASRDRQYEQYF
TRBV4-1,.,TRBD2,TRBJ2-7,TGCGCCACCACGGGCGGGAGCGACGAGCAGTACTTC,CATTGGSDEQYF
TRBV29-1,.,.,TRBJ1-1,TGCAGCGTTTTGGAGGTAATGAACACTGAAGCTTTCTTT,CSVLEVMNTEAFF
TRBV18,few,.,TRBJ2-7,TGTGCCAGCTCACCGACGGGGAAAGAGCAGTACTTC,CASSPTGKEQYF
TRBV11-3,.,.,TRBJ2-6,TGTGCCAGCAGCTTCCGGTCGGGCTCTGGGGCCAACGTCCTGACTTTC,CASSFRSGSGANVLTF
TRBV6-6,.,.,TRBJ2-7,TGTGCCGGTGCCGACGGAAACAATTTCGAGCAGTACTTC,CAGADGNNFEQYF
TRBV5-1,.,.,TRBJ2-5,TGCGCCAGCAGCTTGTTGGCAGACCAAGAGACCCAGTACTTC,CASSLLADQETQYF
TRBV2,.,TRBD1,TRBJ1-2,TGTGCCAGCAGGACTGGGACAGATTACTATGGCTACACCTTC,CASRTGTDYYGYTF
TRBV23-1,.,TRBD1,TRBJ2-6,TGCGCCAGCAGTTGGACAGGGGCCGGGGCCAACGTCCTGACTTTC,CASSWTGAGANVLTF
TRBV28,.,.,TRBJ2-1,TGTGCCAGCAGTTTAAGGCGGGTCCCGGGGAATGAGCAGTTCTTC,CASSLRRVPGNEQFF
TRBV7-9,.,.,TRBJ2-6,TGTGCCAGCAGCTTTCGCACTGGGGCCAACGTCCTGACTTTC,CASSFRTGANVLTF
TRBV11-2,.,.,TRBJ2-1,TGTGCCAGCAGCCCGCATACCGACTATGAGCAGTTCTTC,CASSPHTDYEQFF
TRBV27,.,TRBD1,TRBJ2-7,TGTGCCAGCAGTTTCGGACAGGGCTACGAGCAGTACTTC,CASSFGQGYEQYF
TRBV27,.,.,TRBJ2-1,TGTGCCAGCAGTGTAGGGGACGGATCCTACAATGAGCAGTTCTTC,CASSVGDGSYNEQFF